These 15 T cell receptor beta chains share one sample of origin, sequenced in a study of blood T cell repertoires in COVID-19. The assay was immunoSEQ multiplex PCR, and TCRdb's table has in-frame clones only and misses some. The data show 100,000 to 130,000 clones, with over 60% seen just once and roughly 4.3% held by the top ten. Sequencing was done on a sample of peripheral blood. These receptors came from a man in his 70s with acute or convalescent COVID-19.

The genes are TRBV25-1 and TRBJ2-1; maybe TRBD2 (6 bases). The V end was cut by 7 bases, the J end by 7 bases, with 11 bases between. Germline CDR1 reads MGHDK; CDR2 reads SYGVNS. This CDR3 is 12 amino acids long. The CDR3 sequence: CASNYGGNEQFF. The CDR3 nucleotides read TGTGCCAGCAATTATGGAGGGAATGAGCAGTTCTTC. Looking up the rest from reference TRBV25-1 and TRBJ2-1 gives the full variable domain: EADIYQTPRYLVIGTGKKITLECSQTMGHDKMYWYQQDPGMELHLIHYSYGVNSTEKGDLSSESTVSRIRTEHFPLTLESARPSHTSQYLCASNYGGNEQFFGPGTRLTVL.

The chain uses TRBV7-9 and TRBJ1-3, with 11 bases that match TRBD1. Germline CDR1 SEHNR, CDR2 FQNEAQ (reference sequence). The CDR3 is made up of 15 amino acids. Trimming removed 5 bases from V and 4 bases from J; junction bases left unmatched: 4. Here the CDR3 DNA reads TGTGCCAGCAGCCTGGACAGGGGGCGCGGAAACACCATATATTTT. Translation gives CASSLDRGRGNTIYF.

The sample holds one count of this clone. The chain uses TRBV27 and TRBJ2-3, with a tentative D call TRBD2 (5 bases). Germline V lookup: CDR1 MNHEY, CDR2 SMNVEV (reference sequence). This CDR3 is 15 amino acids long. The V gene lost 4 bases and the J gene lost 1 base, with 12 bases spanning the gap. The CDR3, as DNA: TGTGCCAGCAGTTCGACCTCCGGGGGCACAGATACGCAGTATTTT. Residues: CASSSTSGGTDTQYF.

This chain uses TRBV5-1 with TRBJ1-3; the match to TRBD1 covers 7 bases. This CDR3 region has 15 residues. V was clipped by 4 bases and J by 3 bases; unmatched bases: 7. Germline values: CDR1 SGHRS, CDR2 YFSETQ. The CDR3 DNA follows: TGCGCCAGCAGCCGCCAGGGACAGTTTGGAAACACCATATATTTT. Amino acid sequence: CASSRQGQFGNTIYF.

The chain uses TRBV3-1 (or the pseudogene TRBV3-2) and TRBJ1-6, with no clear D. The CDR3 runs 17 residues. Trimming removed 5 bases at V and 0 bases at J, with 14 bases between. Looked up from germline, CDR1 is LGHDT and CDR2 is YNNKEL (reference sequence). CDR3 amino acids: CASSAPGGSSYNSPLHF. DNA of the CDR3: TGTGCCAGCAGCGCGCCAGGCGGGAGCTCCTATAATTCACCCCTCCACTTT.

The V call is TRBV7-8, the J call TRBJ2-2; the D gene is possibly TRBD2 (6 bases). Germline loops: CDR1 SGHVS, CDR2 FQNEAQ. CDR3 length: 13 amino acids. V was shortened by 7 bases and J by 7 bases, with 13 bases between the two germline ends. The CDR3 DNA is TGTGCCAGCAAGAGAGCGGGTGGCGGGGAGCTGTTTTTT. This gives the protein CASKRAGGGELFF.

The chain is built from TRBV5-6 and TRBJ1-3, with D hard to call. The CDR3 covers 17 residues. CDR1 and CDR2 (germline): SGHDT, YYEEEE. V was pared by 1 base and J by 4 bases, with 18 bases between. Written as DNA, the CDR3 is TGTGCCAGCAGCTTGTTGTCGGGAATTGGAAACGGAAACACCATATATTTT. This codes for CASSLLSGIGNGNTIYF.

This clone was detected only once. This chain joins TRBV6-5 and TRBJ1-6, with D maybe TRBD1 (5 bases). V was clipped by 5 bases and J by 8 bases, with 13 bases between them. The germline gives CDR1 MNHEY, CDR2 SVGAGI. The CDR3 has 14 residues. In nucleotides, the CDR3 is TGTGCCAGCAGTCGACAGACACGGGATTCACCCCTCCACTTT. Its translation: CASSRQTRDSPLHF.

The chain uses TRBV6-5 and TRBJ1-5; D remains ambiguous. V lost 6 bases to trimming and J lost 2 bases, with 8 bases between them. The CDR3 has 13 residues. The germline CDR1 and CDR2 sequences are MNHEY and SVGAGI. CDR3 loop: CASRLTCNQPQHF. CDR3 in DNA: TGTGCCAGCAGGTTGACTTGCAATCAGCCCCAGCATTTT.

The chain joins TRBV5-6 to TRBJ1-1; D is perhaps TRBD1 (6 bases). Looked up from germline, CDR1 is SGHDT and CDR2 is YYEEEE. Trimming left V 5 bases short and J 0 bases short, with 20 bases between. The length of the CDR3 is 17 residues. DNA for the CDR3: TGTGCCAGCAGTTGGACAAAACGGGACACCATGAACACTGAAGCTTTCTTT. Protein: CASSWTKRDTMNTEAFF.

The chain couples TRBV5-6 to TRBJ2-1, with D possibly TRBD2 on 5 matching bases. The CDR3 runs to 14 residues. In germline, CDR1 is SGHDT, CDR2 YYEEEE. Trimming removed 4 bases at V and 6 bases at J, with 14 bases between. Written as DNA, the CDR3 is TGTGCCAGCAGCAAAACTAGGATGGGCAATGAGCAGTTCTTC. It codes for CASSKTRMGNEQFF. The variable domain in full, completed from reference TRBV5-6 and TRBJ2-1, reads DAGVTQSPTHLIKTRGQQVTLRCSPKSGHDTVSWYQQALGQGPQFIFQYYEEEERQRGNFPDRFSGHQFPNYSSELNVNALLLGDSALYLCASSKTRMGNEQFFGPGTRLTVL.

V usage is TRBV7-5 and J usage is TRBJ2-1; no check of the table's D call, TRBD1, against the DNA was made. TRBV7-5 is flagged as a pseudogene. The CDR3 covers 15 residues. This chain's CDR3 is CARDSGQGIENEQFF. CDR3 DNA: TGTGCCAGAGACTCCGGACAGGGGATTGAGAATGAGCAGTTCTTC.

The J gene is TRBJ2-3, the V gene TRBV7-3; TRBD2 matches 8 bases. Germline-derived CDR1 and CDR2 are SGHTA and FQGTGA. V trimming: 5 bases; J trimming: 3 bases; junction bases outside the gene matches: 7. This CDR3 has 15 residues. The chain's CDR3 is CASSLQAGETDTQYF. The CDR3 nucleotides are TGTGCCAGCAGCCTCCAAGCGGGGGAAACAGATACGCAGTATTTT. Using reference TRBV7-3 and TRBJ2-3 for the parts outside the CDR3, the full variable domain is GAGVSQTPSNKVTEKGKYVELRCDPISGHTALYWYRQSLGQGPEFLIYFQGTGAADDSGLPNDRFFAVRPEGSVSTLKIQRTERGDSAVYLCASSLQAGETDTQYFGPGTRLTVL.

This chain connects TRBV7-2 to TRBJ2-7; 8 bases align to TRBD1. V lost 5 bases, J lost 2 bases, and 11 bases stayed unmatched. CDR1 is SGHTA, CDR2 FQGNSA, per germline. This CDR3 comprises 16 residues. The CDR3 reads CASSPLSDRGTYEQYF. Written as DNA, the CDR3 is TGTGCCAGCAGCCCCTTGTCAGACAGGGGAACCTACGAGCAGTACTTC.

The chain recombines TRBV19 with TRBJ1-5, with 8 nucleotides matching TRBD1. This CDR3 region has 13 residues. Germline assignment: CDR1 LNHDA and CDR2 SQIVND (reference sequence). Trimming took 8 bases from V and 7 from J; bases not matched to a gene: 7. The CDR3 nucleotides are TGTGCCAGTGCTACAGGGGGAGAGCAGCCCCAGCATTTT. Translation: CASATGGEQPQHF. The full variable domain, completed using reference TRBV19 and TRBJ1-5, is DGGITQSPKYLFRKEGQNVTLSCEQNLNHDAMYWYRQDPGQGLRLIYYSQIVNDFQKGDIAEGYSVSREKKESFPLTVTSAQKNPTAFYLCASATGGEQPQHFGDGTRLSIL.